The rows below give T cell receptor beta chains drawn from one sample of a study of post-analysis software for immune sequencing data. TCRdb reanalysed the PCR reads using MiXCR and keeps one entry per CDR3 protein. Of a few hundred thousand distinct CDR3 sequences listed, about a third are singletons. The sample consisted of blood. These receptors all stem from a girl aged 5 to 17 with multiple sclerosis. CDR3s include the opening cysteine and the closing phenylalanine or tryptophan. The D gene is left open where the match is weak. Expanded clones are given a class, and other clones once, few, many or no size at all.

abundance: few; v_gene: TRBV7-9; j_gene: TRBJ2-3; d_gene: NA; CDR3nt: TGTGCCAGCACCTCTCCGCCCGGGGTTAGCACAGATACGCAGTATTTT; CDR3aa: CASTSPPGVSTDTQYF
abundance: few; v_gene: TRBV7-3; j_gene: TRBJ1-1; d_gene: NA; CDR3nt: TGTGCCAGCAGCTCCTCGGTCGGTGCGAACACTGAAGCTTTCTTT; CDR3aa: CASSSSVGANTEAFF
abundance: NA; v_gene: TRBV10-3; j_gene: TRBJ1-1; d_gene: NA; CDR3nt: TGTGCCTTCAGTGAATGGGAGATGAACACTGAAGCTTTCTTT; CDR3aa: CAFSEWEMNTEAFF
abundance: few; v_gene: TRBV14; j_gene: TRBJ2-7; d_gene: NA; CDR3nt: TGTGCCAGCAGCCAGACTGACTCCTACGAGCAGTACTTC; CDR3aa: CASSQTDSYEQYF
abundance: NA; v_gene: TRBV4-2; j_gene: TRBJ2-6; d_gene: TRBD1; CDR3nt: TGTGCCAGCAGCCAAGACCCTACAGGGGGGACTGGGGCCAACGTCCTGACTTTC; CDR3aa: CASSQDPTGGTGANVLTF
abundance: NA; v_gene: TRBV6-6; j_gene: TRBJ2-1; d_gene: NA; CDR3nt: TGTGCCAGCAGTTACTCCAAGGACCTATACAATGAGCAGTTCTTC; CDR3aa: CASSYSKDLYNEQFF
abundance: few; v_gene: TRBV12-3/TRBV12-4; j_gene: TRBJ2-1; d_gene: TRBD2; CDR3nt: TGTGCCAGCAGTGGGACTAGCTATGAGCAGTTCTTC; CDR3aa: CASSGTSYEQFF
abundance: NA; v_gene: TRBV5-4; j_gene: TRBJ2-1; d_gene: NA; CDR3nt: TGTGCCAGCAGCATGGGGATGAGAGGGGGTGATGAGCAGTTCTTC; CDR3aa: CASSMGMRGGDEQFF
abundance: NA; v_gene: TRBV6-1; j_gene: TRBJ1-2; d_gene: TRBD1; CDR3nt: TGTGCCAGCAGGGACAGGAGGGTCTATGGCTACACCTTC; CDR3aa: CASRDRRVYGYTF
abundance: few; v_gene: TRBV7-3; j_gene: TRBJ2-7; d_gene: NA; CDR3nt: TGTGCCAGCAGCCCAGAAGTGGGACCTAGCTACGAGCAGTACTTC; CDR3aa: CASSPEVGPSYEQYF
abundance: few; v_gene: TRBV7-2; j_gene: TRBJ2-7; d_gene: NA; CDR3nt: TGTGCCAGCAGCGCCGATAGGGGAGCCTACGAGCAGTACTTC; CDR3aa: CASSADRGAYEQYF
abundance: few; v_gene: TRBV12-3/TRBV12-4; j_gene: TRBJ1-1; d_gene: TRBD1; CDR3nt: TGTGCCAGCAGTTTAGGAGGGAGGGGGCGAGGCACTGAAGCTTTCTTT; CDR3aa: CASSLGGRGRGTEAFF
abundance: NA; v_gene: TRBV20-1; j_gene: TRBJ1-2; d_gene: NA; CDR3nt: TGCAGTGCTAGAGTGGCGGGGAGAGGCTATGGCTACACCTTC; CDR3aa: CSARVAGRGYGYTF
abundance: few; v_gene: TRBV4-3; j_gene: TRBJ2-3; d_gene: TRBD1; CDR3nt: TGCGCCAGCAGCCTTTCACCGGGACAGGGGTGGACAGATACGCAGTATTTT; CDR3aa: CASSLSPGQGWTDTQYF
abundance: NA; v_gene: TRBV15; j_gene: TRBJ1-2; d_gene: TRBD1; CDR3nt: TGTGCCACCAGCATCCCAACGGGACAGGGGAACTATGGCTACACCTTC; CDR3aa: CATSIPTGQGNYGYTF
abundance: NA; v_gene: TRBV6-4; j_gene: TRBJ2-4; d_gene: TRBD1; CDR3nt: TGTGCCAGCAGTGACGGGGGACAGGGGAGCATTCAGTACTTC; CDR3aa: CASSDGGQGSIQYF
abundance: NA; v_gene: TRBV6-1; j_gene: TRBJ1-5; d_gene: TRBD1; CDR3nt: TGTGCCAGCACCGAGAGGACAGGGGTCAATCAGCCCCAGCATTTT; CDR3aa: CASTERTGVNQPQHF
abundance: few; v_gene: TRBV7-8; j_gene: TRBJ2-1; d_gene: NA; CDR3nt: TGTGCCAGCAGATCCCTTCCACTGGCTTTAGAGCAGTTCTTC; CDR3aa: CASRSLPLALEQFF
abundance: few; v_gene: TRBV6-2/TRBV6-3; j_gene: TRBJ1-5; d_gene: NA; CDR3nt: TGTGCCAGCAGACGGGTCCTCAATCAGCCCCAGCATTTT; CDR3aa: CASRRVLNQPQHF
abundance: NA; v_gene: TRBV3-1; j_gene: TRBJ1-2; d_gene: NA; CDR3nt: TGTGCCAGCAGCCAAGCAGCAGGACTAAACTATGGCTACACCTTC; CDR3aa: CASSQAAGLNYGYTF
abundance: many; v_gene: TRBV7-9; j_gene: TRBJ2-1; d_gene: TRBD2; CDR3nt: TGTGCCAGCAGCTTAGGGGCTAGCGGGTACAATGAGCAGTTCTTC; CDR3aa: CASSLGASGYNEQFF
abundance: NA; v_gene: TRBV10-3; j_gene: TRBJ2-5; d_gene: NA; CDR3nt: TGTGCCACCGGCGGGGAGGGGGAGAAAGAGACCCAGTACTTC; CDR3aa: CATGGEGEKETQYF
abundance: few; v_gene: TRBV7-3; j_gene: TRBJ1-2; d_gene: NA; CDR3nt: TGTGCCAGCAGCTTACATCCAGCTAACTATGGCTACACCTTC; CDR3aa: CASSLHPANYGYTF
abundance: few; v_gene: TRBV20-1; j_gene: TRBJ1-2; d_gene: NA; CDR3nt: TGCAGTGCTAGACGCCGGGGCTATGGCTACACCTTC; CDR3aa: CSARRRGYGYTF
abundance: NA; v_gene: TRBV6-5; j_gene: TRBJ2-3; d_gene: TRBD1; CDR3nt: TGTGCCAGCAATACCGACAGGGCTCCTCCCACAGATACGCAGTATTTT; CDR3aa: CASNTDRAPPTDTQYF
abundance: NA; v_gene: TRBV3-1; j_gene: TRBJ1-1; d_gene: NA; CDR3nt: TGTGCCAGCAGCCAAAAGGGGATGAACACTGAAGCTTTCTTT; CDR3aa: CASSQKGMNTEAFF